The rows below give T cell receptor beta chains drawn from one sample of a study of cytomegalovirus exposure and HLA in healthy donors. The table came from immunoSEQ multiplex PCR; TCRdb's copy has only in-frame clones and leaves some out. The profile shows approximately 150,000 clones, around 72% of them singletons. Sequencing used PBMCs. The source of these receptors is a woman between 18 and 30 years old in good health and CMV-seronegative. CDR3s include the opening cysteine and the closing phenylalanine or tryptophan. The D gene is left open where the match is weak. Expanded clones get a size class; other rows say once, few or many, or leave the size out.

size: NA
D: NA
J: TRBJ1-4
V: TRBV15
CDR3: CATSRGLNEKLFF
DNA: TGTGCCACCAGCCGGGGTCTTAATGAAAAACTGTTTTTT

size: few
D: NA
J: TRBJ1-2
V: TRBV2
CDR3: CASSELGNVNYGYTF
DNA: TGTGCCAGCAGTGAACTCGGGAACGTAAACTATGGCTACACCTTC

size: NA
D: TRBD1
J: TRBJ1-1
V: TRBV5-1
CDR3: CASSLKGGDNTEAFF
DNA: TGCGCCAGCAGCTTGAAAGGGGGCGATAACACTGAAGCTTTCTTT

size: NA
D: NA
J: TRBJ2-7
V: TRBV13
CDR3: CASSQGGSPGYEQYF
DNA: TGTGCCAGCAGCCAAGGGGGTAGCCCAGGGTACGAGCAGTACTTC

size: few
D: NA
J: TRBJ2-3
V: TRBV9
CDR3: CASSVTSDTQYF
DNA: TGTGCCAGCAGCGTAACATCAGATACGCAGTATTTT

size: NA
D: TRBD2
J: TRBJ2-7
V: TRBV5-4
CDR3: CASSLGGLGNYEQYF
DNA: TGTGCCAGCAGCTTGGGGGGACTAGGGAACTACGAGCAGTACTTC

size: once
D: NA
J: TRBJ2-6
V: TRBV19
CDR3: CAAKGAHSGANVLTF
DNA: TGTGCCGCTAAGGGAGCCCACTCTGGGGCCAACGTCCTGACTTTC

size: NA
D: TRBD2
J: TRBJ2-7
V: TRBV6-5
CDR3: CASSYVGGNYEQYF
DNA: TGTGCCAGCAGTTACGTCGGGGGGAACTACGAGCAGTACTTC

size: NA
D: NA
J: TRBJ2-5
V: TRBV6-5
CDR3: CASSYSNNRQETQYF
DNA: TGTGCCAGCAGTTACTCGAATAACAGGCAAGAGACCCAGTACTTC

size: NA
D: NA
J: TRBJ2-5
V: TRBV18
CDR3: CASSPPASPETQYF
DNA: TGTGCCAGCTCACCACCGGCTAGTCCCGAGACCCAGTACTTC

size: NA
D: NA
J: TRBJ1-2
V: TRBV2
CDR3: CASSRDNYGYTF
DNA: TGTGCCAGCAGCAGGGATAACTATGGCTACACCTTC

size: NA
D: NA
J: TRBJ2-3
V: TRBV12-5
CDR3: CASGLVRGPSTDTQYF
DNA: TGTGCTAGTGGTTTGGTACGGGGTCCTAGCACAGATACGCAGTATTTT

size: NA
D: NA
J: TRBJ1-1
V: TRBV6-5
CDR3: CASSLDRNTEAFF
DNA: TGTGCCAGCAGTTTGGACAGGAACACTGAAGCTTTCTTT

size: NA
D: NA
J: TRBJ2-2
V: TRBV14
CDR3: CASSPLSGNTGELFF
DNA: TGTGCCAGCAGCCCGCTGTCGGGGAACACCGGGGAGCTGTTTTTT

size: NA
D: NA
J: TRBJ2-3
V: TRBV29-1
CDR3: CSGPGTPF
DNA: TGCAGCGGACCCGGGACTCCTTTT

size: NA
D: TRBD1
J: TRBJ1-2
V: TRBV19
CDR3: CASTPWDRRGYTF
DNA: TGTGCCAGTACCCCTTGGGACAGGCGTGGCTACACCTTC

size: few
D: NA
J: TRBJ2-5
V: TRBV11-2
CDR3: CASSFNSQETQYF
DNA: TGTGCCAGCAGCTTCAACTCGCAAGAGACCCAGTACTTC

size: few
D: TRBD2
J: TRBJ2-5
V: TRBV4-1
CDR3: CASSLSQREGSETQYF
DNA: TGCGCCAGCAGCCTATCCCAGCGGGAGGGTTCAGAGACCCAGTACTTC

size: NA
D: NA
J: TRBJ1-4
V: TRBV6-1
CDR3: CASRRYGQPNEKLFF
DNA: TGTGCCAGCAGACGGTATGGGCAGCCTAATGAAAAACTGTTTTTT

size: NA
D: NA
J: TRBJ1-1
V: TRBV6-5
CDR3: CASSYGGHENTEAFF
DNA: TGTGCCAGCAGTTACGGCGGACACGAGAACACTGAAGCTTTCTTT

size: NA
D: TRBD2
J: TRBJ2-1
V: TRBV18
CDR3: CASSLAGAEQFF
DNA: TGTGCCAGCTCACTAGCGGGTGCTGAGCAGTTCTTC

size: NA
D: TRBD2
J: TRBJ2-1
V: TRBV6-6
CDR3: CASSSGRYNEQFF
DNA: TGTGCCAGCAGTAGCGGGAGGTACAATGAGCAGTTCTTC

size: NA
D: NA
J: TRBJ2-7
V: TRBV7-9
CDR3: CASSLEGGEQYF
DNA: TGTGCCAGCAGCTTAGAAGGGGGCGAGCAGTACTTC

size: once
D: NA
J: TRBJ1-2
V: TRBV6-1
CDR3: CASSEMGGGGTVPYGYTF
DNA: TGTGCCAGCAGTGAAATGGGGGGGGGCGGGACCGTCCCCTATGGCTACACCTTC

size: NA
D: NA
J: TRBJ1-2
V: TRBV4-1
CDR3: CASSLAGGGPYGYTF
DNA: TGCGCCAGCAGCCTCGCTGGGGGGGGACCCTATGGCTACACCTTC

size: NA
D: NA
J: TRBJ1-1
V: TRBV6-5
CDR3: CASRINSLNTEAFF
DNA: TGTGCCAGCAGGATCAATAGTCTGAACACTGAAGCTTTCTTT

size: NA
D: TRBD1
J: TRBJ1-1
V: TRBV5-4
CDR3: CASSNPGQGNTEAFF
DNA: TGTGCCAGCAGCAACCCGGGACAGGGGAACACTGAAGCTTTCTTT

size: NA
D: TRBD2
J: TRBJ2-5
V: TRBV7-7
CDR3: CASSSLAVQETQYF
DNA: TGTGCCAGCAGCTCACTAGCGGTACAAGAGACCCAGTACTTC

size: NA
D: NA
J: TRBJ2-7
V: TRBV14
CDR3: CASSQDIATDLYSYEQYF
DNA: TGTGCCAGCAGCCAAGACATCGCGACAGACCTTTACTCCTACGAGCAGTACTTC

size: NA
D: TRBD1
J: TRBJ2-1
V: TRBV12-5
CDR3: CASGLDRGPMGEQFF
DNA: TGTGCTAGTGGTCTGGACAGGGGCCCCATGGGTGAGCAGTTCTTC

size: few
D: NA
J: TRBJ1-1
V: TRBV11-2
CDR3: CASSLEVGGTEAFF
DNA: TGTGCCAGCAGCTTAGAGGTGGGGGGCACTGAAGCTTTCTTT

size: NA
D: NA
J: TRBJ2-7
V: TRBV6-1
CDR3: CASGALYEQYF
DNA: TGTGCCAGCGGGGCCCTATACGAGCAGTACTTC

size: NA
D: TRBD1
J: TRBJ1-1
V: TRBV10-3
CDR3: CAIRGQGGTEAFF
DNA: TGTGCCATCAGGGGACAGGGAGGGACTGAAGCTTTCTTT

size: NA
D: TRBD1
J: TRBJ1-4
V: TRBV5-8
CDR3: CASTWGQVVGEKLFF
DNA: TGTGCCAGCACCTGGGGACAGGTGGTCGGTGAAAAACTGTTTTTT

size: NA
D: NA
J: TRBJ1-4
V: TRBV5-1
CDR3: CASSFGGVVEKLFF
DNA: TGCGCCAGCAGCTTCGGGGGTGTTGTGGAAAAACTGTTTTTT

size: NA
D: TRBD1
J: TRBJ2-1
V: TRBV7-9
CDR3: CASSKTGTGLHEQFF
DNA: TGTGCCAGCAGTAAAACCGGGACAGGGCTACATGAGCAGTTCTTC